This T cell receptor (beta chain) was identified during a study of early T cells in non-severe SARS-CoV-2 infection. In this sample, this clonotype turned up a few times. Its antigen is not identified. Regarding the study as a whole: Matches to VDJdb favored anti-spike CD8 responses and missed private and CD4 specificities.

CDR1 SGHAT and CDR2 FQNNGV come from the germline V gene. This CDR3 has 13 amino acids. V was pared by 5 bases and J by 2 bases, with 9 bases between. Individual cDNA molecules were tagged with unique molecular identifiers, the study reported. One entry per CDR3 protein, called by TCRdb with MiXCR from the 5' RACE reads. The sample has about 44,000 distinct CDR3 sequences; less than 30% are singletons. This sequence was found in an adult who was a healthcare worker with PCR-confirmed SARS-CoV-2 infection or an uninfected control (not recorded which). The chain uses TRBV11-2 and TRBJ1-2; tentatively, D is TRBD1 (5 bases). Sequences were derived from whole blood, sampled at baseline. The CDR3 sequence is CASSQGENYGYTF. CDR3 DNA sequence: TGTGCCAGCAGCCAGGGAGAAAACTATGGCTACACCTTC.